This T cell receptor beta chain was observed in a study of T-cell reconstitution after alpha-beta-depleted transplantation in children. Study-level findings and limits: The origin of alpha-beta T cells about two months after transplant was reportedly several hundred expanded graft clones. At day 60, the high TCRbeta diversity found in some patients originated from recipient T cells and thymic progenitors that had survived.

Library preparation (for TCRbeta) was performed with unique molecular identifiers. TCRdb recomputed calls from the PCR reads with MiXCR, one row per CDR3 protein. The sample records 700,000 or so distinct CDR3 sequences, around 14% being singletons. Per germline, CDR1 SGHRS and CDR2 YFSETQ. Losses at the gene ends were 4 bases for V and 3 bases for J; bases not matched to a gene: 8. This CDR3 comprises 17 residues. In the case of this clonotype: Its antigen is unidentified.

The material was PBMCs, obtained before TCRalphabeta/CD19-depleted stem cell transplant. This receptor was taken from a girl aged 2 to 9 with congenital amegakaryocytic thrombocytopenia, due to receive a stem cell transplant. The chain carries TRBV5-1 and TRBJ2-7; 15 nucleotides agree with TRBD2. Written as DNA, the CDR3 is TGCGCCAGCAGCGGGGGACTAGCGGGAGGAAGATTCTACGAGCAGTACTTC. It is translated as CASSGGLAGGRFYEQYF.